This TCR beta chain was obtained from a study of shared clonotypes between healthy human individuals. Assay: immunoSEQ multiplex PCR; the TCRdb copy retains only in-frame clones and omits some. The sample comprises hundreds of thousands of clones, less than 96% of which are singletons, and approximately 0.062% rests with the top ten. Germline CDR1 is KGHSH and CDR2 is LQKENI. The CDR3 has 15 amino acids. Trimming pared 0 bases from V and 4 bases from J, leaving 13 bases between. Sequencing used naive CD4+ T cells sorted from blood. Subset given: CD45RA+ positively selected. The genes are TRBV18 and TRBJ2-7; a weak D match, TRBD1 (6 bases). This TCR was sampled from a woman in her 30s in good health. The CDR3 sequence: CASSPPAGEYYEQYF. CDR3 bases: TGTGCCAGCTCACCACCGGCAGGGGAATATTACGAGCAGTACTTC.